This entry is about one TCR beta chain. Its antigen is unidentified. This entry belongs to a study of shared clonotypes between healthy human individuals. On the study more broadly: With ages of 18 to 49, the donors were a couple of women and three men. General study findings and limits: What rarefaction showed was incomplete sorted-subset sequencing despite large depth. Against clonotypes common to all four donors, non-shared ones had lower generation probabilities.

Germline assignment: CDR1 SGHRS and CDR2 YFSETQ. The ends were cut back, 5 bases at V and 4 bases at J, with 16 bases in the middle. CDR3 length: 14 residues. CD8 cells regarded as naive lacked CD45RO, were positively chosen for CCR7, and omitted terminally differentiated effector memory CD45RA+ cells. Sequencing was performed with immunoSEQ multiplex PCR; in TCRdb, only in-frame clones are kept and a portion is missing. This repertoire shows hundreds of thousands of clones, roughly 98% found once; its top ten account for roughly 0.29%. The sample taken for sequencing was naive CD8+ T cells sorted from blood. The clonotype was recovered from a man aged 30 to 45 in good health. The rearrangement links TRBV5-1 to TRBJ2-7; no clear D. The CDR3: CASRSGEVGYEQYF. The CDR3 nucleotides read TGCGCCAGCAGATCTGGGGAAGTGGGGTACGAGCAGTACTTC.